This entry is about one T cell receptor (beta chain). CDR3 length: 13 residues. With 4 bases removed from V and 8 bases from J, the gap between germline ends came to 11 bases. Germline V gene sequence: CDR1 SGHTA, CDR2 FQGNSA. Patients at the Seattle site were enrolled during active infection and followed longitudinally. The sample originates from a study of blood T cell repertoires in COVID-19. Overall study: There were acute and convalescent COVID-19 samples, and they came from the United States, Italy and Spain.

In the source study's methods: Estimation of nucleated cell counts relied on the amplification of reference gene primers. This table comes from immunoSEQ multiplex PCR, and its TCRdb copy is limited to in-frame clones, with some not included. For V, J and clone size, that table is used; D and trimming come from the DNA. The sample includes approximately 160,000 clones, over 85% of them seen just once. The receptor was isolated from a woman in her fifties or sixties with COVID-19, enrolled during active disease. Input material: peripheral blood. This chain joins TRBV7-2 and TRBJ1-4; possible D gene TRBD1, 5 bases. CDR3 DNA: TGTGCCAGCAGCTCCCAGGGCTTCGAAAAACTGTTTTTT. It specifies CASSSQGFEKLFF.